The 21 T cell receptor beta chains presented below share a single source sample, sequenced in a study of CD4 T cells in relation to SARS-CoV-2 and coronaviruses. Libraries were prepared by immunoSEQ multiplex PCR; TCRdb keeps only in-frame clonotypes and omits some of them. Of tens of thousands of clones in the sample, 70% to 90% were seen once. The specimen sequenced was memory CD4+ T cells from PBMCs. Source of these receptors: an adult with COVID-19.

The chain has TRBV10-3 and TRBJ2-7; 8 positions agree with TRBD2. The V gene's germline CDR1 is ENHRY and CDR2 SYGVKD. V gave up 8 bases and J gave up 1 base; unmatched junction bases: 10. This CDR3 is built from 15 residues. The CDR3 sequence: CAIARIAGRSYEQYF. The CDR3 DNA sequence: TGTGCCATCGCAAGAATAGCGGGACGGTCCTACGAGCAGTACTTC.

The gene calls are TRBV5-1 and TRBJ2-7; D is ambiguous. In germline, CDR1 is SGHRS, CDR2 YFSETQ. V lost 3 bases and J 4 bases, leaving 8 bases between the germline ends. This CDR3 has 12 residues. CDR3: CASSSGSYEQYF. The DNA of the CDR3 is TGCGCCAGCAGCTCTGGTAGTTACGAGCAGTACTTC. Using reference TRBV5-1 and TRBJ2-7 for the parts outside the CDR3, the full variable domain is KAGVTQTPRYLIKTRGQQVTLSCSPISGHRSVSWYQQTPGQGLQFLFEYFSETQRNKGNFPGRFSGRQFSNSRSEMNVSTLELGDSALYLCASSSGSYEQYFGPGTRLTVT.

The chain couples TRBV4-2 to TRBJ1-1; 7 bases line up with TRBD1. Germline V lookup: CDR1 LGHNA, CDR2 YNFKEQ. After removal of 4 bases from V and 2 bases from J, the junction contained 7 bases not matched to a gene. CDR3 length: 15 amino acids. CDR3 residues: CASSRHRGGNTEAFF. The CDR3 DNA reads TGTGCCAGCAGCCGTCACAGGGGCGGCAACACTGAAGCTTTCTTT.

The CDR3 DNA follows: TGTGCCAGCGAACGGGGAGGGAACACCGGGGAGCTGTTTTTT. It codes for CASERGGNTGELFF. The V gene is TRBV2, the J gene TRBJ2-2, with a possible D match to TRBD2 (6 bases). There are 14 residues in the CDR3. The V and J ends lost 8 bases and 1 base respectively, with 11 bases between them. Germline CDR1 and CDR2: SNHLY and FYNNEI.

The gene calls are TRBV2 and TRBJ2-4; D call uncertain. The germline V gene has CDR1 SNHLY and CDR2 FYNNEI. The CDR3 runs 11 residues. Trimming cost V 6 bases and J 7 bases, with 7 bases left between them. The CDR3 spells CASSIQNIQYF. CDR3 bases: TGTGCCAGCAGCATACAGAACATTCAGTACTTC.

This rearrangement joins TRBV5-1 to TRBJ2-1, with D tentatively TRBD2 (5 bases). The CDR3 is 16 amino acids. The V end was cut by 0 bases, the J end by 7 bases, with 17 bases between. CDR1 is SGHRS, CDR2 YFSETQ, per germline. CDR3 sequence: CASSLAGVTTQNEQFF. CDR3 sequence (DNA): TGCGCCAGCAGCTTGGCCGGGGTGACTACCCAAAATGAGCAGTTCTTC.

This clone came up a few times. V usage is TRBV6-4 and J usage is TRBJ1-5, with D tentatively TRBD1 (5 bases). CDR3 length equals 13 residues. The ends were cut back, 4 bases at V and 4 bases at J, with 8 bases in the middle. Germline-derived CDR1 and CDR2 are MRHNA and SNTAGT. CDR3 bases: TGTGCCAGCAGTGTGACAGTGAATCAGCCCCAGCATTTT. Translation gives CASSVTVNQPQHF.

This clone was seen only once. CDR3 nucleotides: TGTGCCACCAGTGGGCTAGCGGGGACAGATACGCAGTATTTT. Translating it yields CATSGLAGTDTQYF. V and J are TRBV24-1 and TRBJ2-3; TRBD2 matches at 9 bases. Germline V gene sequence: CDR1 KGHDR, CDR2 SFDVKD. This CDR3 comprises 14 residues. The trim removed 5 bases at V and 3 bases at J, leaving 2 bases unmatched.

The chain joins TRBV7-9 to TRBJ1-2; D possibly corresponds to TRBD1 (5 bases). The CDR3 runs 13 residues. Trimming removed 3 bases from V and 5 bases from J, with 10 bases in between. Germline V gene lookup returns CDR1 SEHNR and CDR2 FQNEAQ (reference sequence). The CDR3 coding sequence is TGTGCCAGCAGCTTGGCGGGGCGTTATGGCTACACCTTC. Protein: CASSLAGRYGYTF.

The chain employs TRBV11-2 and TRBJ1-3; D remains unclear. The length of the CDR3 is 14 residues. Germline loops: CDR1 SGHAT, CDR2 FQNNGV. Trimming pared 5 bases from V and 7 bases from J, leaving 15 bases between. This chain's CDR3 is CASSPRPPANTIYF. CDR3 coding DNA: TGTGCCAGCAGCCCTCGCCCACCTGCGAACACCATATATTTT.

The chain uses TRBV4-1 and TRBJ2-1, with 7 bases lining up with TRBD2. From germline, CDR1 is MGHRA and CDR2 YSYEKL. The CDR3 has 14 amino acids. The ends lost 0 bases at V and 13 bases at J; junction bases unmatched: 9. The CDR3 sequence is CASSQEPGGSEQFF. The DNA of the CDR3 is TGCGCCAGCAGCCAAGAGCCTGGCGGGAGTGAACAGTTCTTC.

V usage is TRBV5-5 and J usage is TRBJ2-5, with D possibly being TRBD2 (6 bases). V was shortened by 0 bases and J by 6 bases, with 24 bases between the two germline ends. Germline CDR1 is SGHKS and CDR2 is YYEKEE (reference sequence). This CDR3 is 18 amino acids long. This CDR3 reads CASSLALDGGKSRQTQYF. The CDR3 DNA is TGTGCCAGCAGCTTGGCGCTCGACGGGGGAAAGTCCAGACAGACCCAGTACTTC.

This clone is deemed medium-sized. V and J are TRBV25-1 and TRBJ1-6, with D perhaps matching TRBD1 (5 bases). The CDR3 runs to 17 residues. Per the germline V gene, CDR1 is MGHDK and CDR2 is SYGVNS. Trimming took off 1 base at V and 0 bases at J, with 10 bases between the two ends. In nucleotides, the CDR3 is TGTGCCAGCAGTGAATCGGGGCTGAGCTCCTATAATTCACCCCTCCACTTT. It translates to CASSESGLSSYNSPLHF.

The chain carries TRBV21-1 and TRBJ2-3; the D call in the table, TRBD1, was not verified against the DNA. TRBV21-1 is a listed pseudogene. This CDR3 spans 20 amino acids. CDR3 DNA: TGTGCCAGCAGCAAATTGGGCATCGGTGGCCCGTTATACCGCACAGATACGCAGTATTTT. This codes for CASSKLGIGGPLYRTDTQYF.

The CDR3 DNA reads TGCGCCAGCAGCTCCGGTAGCGGGAGGGTATCCTACGAGCAGTACTTC. Its protein product is CASSSGSGRVSYEQYF. This chain uses TRBV5-1 with TRBJ2-7, with 11 bases lining up with TRBD2. V shed 3 bases, J shed 1 base, and the junction held 6 bases outside the gene matches. The CDR3 is 16 amino acids. CDR1 SGHRS and CDR2 YFSETQ come from the germline V gene.

The chain employs TRBV7-2 and TRBJ2-7; D gene unclear. V dropped 5 bases and J dropped 0 bases, with 14 bases sitting between them. In germline, CDR1 is SGHTA, CDR2 FQGNSA. The CDR3 runs to 15 residues. The CDR3 spells CASSVGSLSSYEQYF. In DNA form, the CDR3 reads TGTGCCAGCAGCGTGGGATCTCTAAGCTCCTACGAGCAGTACTTC.

The genes are TRBV5-5 and TRBJ2-3, with D perhaps assigned TRBD1 or TRBD2 (5 bases each). With 1 base removed from V and 3 bases from J, the gap between germline ends came to 18 bases. Germline loops: CDR1 SGHKS, CDR2 YYEKEE (reference sequence). The CDR3 has 17 residues. The CDR3 bases are TGTGCCAGCAGCTTGTATTCGATTGGGGGAAGGACAGATACGCAGTATTTT. It translates to CASSLYSIGGRTDTQYF.

The sample holds a few counts of this clone. The chain uses TRBV5-1 and TRBJ2-1; D possibly uses TRBD1 or TRBD2 (5 bases each). This CDR3 spans 15 amino acids. V was clipped by 2 bases and J by 4 bases, with 13 bases between them. The germline gives CDR1 SGHRS, CDR2 YFSETQ. The CDR3 DNA follows: TGCGCCAGCAGCTTAAATCCAGGGACGTACAATGAGCAGTTCTTC. Its protein is CASSLNPGTYNEQFF.

The V and J genes are TRBV14 and TRBJ2-1; D remains unclear. This CDR3 has 16 residues. CDR1 and CDR2 (germline): SGHDN, FVKESK. Trimming cost V 4 bases and J 0 bases, with 13 bases left between them. CDR3 in amino acids: CASSRTGPFSYNEQFF. CDR3 sequence (DNA): TGTGCCAGCAGCCGAACCGGACCTTTCTCCTACAATGAGCAGTTCTTC. Full variable domain (rest looked up from reference TRBV14 and TRBJ2-1): EAGVTQFPSHSVIEKGQTVTLRCDPISGHDNLYWYRRVMGKEIKFLLHFVKESKQDESGMPNNRFLAERTGGTYSTLKVQPAELEDSGVYFCASSRTGPFSYNEQFFGPGTRLTVL.

The CDR3 here is CASSVVEYGTSRNNEQFF. The CDR3 DNA sequence: TGTGCCAGCAGCGTAGTTGAATATGGGACTAGCCGAAACAATGAGCAGTTCTTC. This sequence joins TRBV9 and TRBJ2-1, with 9 bases lining up with TRBD2. Trimming cost V 0 bases and J 5 bases; bases outside gene matches: 12. CDR1 SGDLS and CDR2 YYNGEE come from the germline V gene. The CDR3 contains 18 residues.

The chain joins TRBV4-2 to TRBJ2-7; D may be TRBD1 (5 bases). Germline CDR1 is LGHNA and CDR2 is YNFKEQ. V was cut by 0 bases and J by 3 bases, with 15 bases left in between. The CDR3 is made up of 16 amino acids. The chain's CDR3 is CASSQDSLEGDYEQYF. As DNA, the CDR3 is TGTGCCAGCAGCCAAGACTCGCTAGAAGGGGACTACGAGCAGTACTTC.